This record looks at one TCR beta chain sequence and its context. Antigen unknown. This specimen belongs to a study of graft-versus-host responses after intestinal transplantation. Looking at the study overall: Recipients received multivisceral, liver-intestinal, or isolated intestinal transplants. Findings and limits, study-wide: GvH clones were found in recipient marrow; some appeared first in ileum or blood. High graft-versus-host to host-versus-graft T cell clonal ratios marked allografts of patients with graft-donor macrochimerism.

The CDR3 runs to 14 residues. Assay: immunoSEQ multiplex PCR; the TCRdb copy retains only in-frame clones and omits some. The sample has over 100,000 clones; over 85% are singletons. The genes are TRBV12-2 and TRBJ1-5. TRBV12-2 is a listed pseudogene. The source material was unstimulated CD4+ T cells sorted from spleen or lymph node cells, sampled before intestinal transplant. The TCR sequence derives from a human donor who received an intestinal transplant. CDR3 coding DNA: TGTGCAAGTCGCTTAGGTTATAGCAATCAGCCCCAGCATTTT. Protein: CASRLGYSNQPQHF.